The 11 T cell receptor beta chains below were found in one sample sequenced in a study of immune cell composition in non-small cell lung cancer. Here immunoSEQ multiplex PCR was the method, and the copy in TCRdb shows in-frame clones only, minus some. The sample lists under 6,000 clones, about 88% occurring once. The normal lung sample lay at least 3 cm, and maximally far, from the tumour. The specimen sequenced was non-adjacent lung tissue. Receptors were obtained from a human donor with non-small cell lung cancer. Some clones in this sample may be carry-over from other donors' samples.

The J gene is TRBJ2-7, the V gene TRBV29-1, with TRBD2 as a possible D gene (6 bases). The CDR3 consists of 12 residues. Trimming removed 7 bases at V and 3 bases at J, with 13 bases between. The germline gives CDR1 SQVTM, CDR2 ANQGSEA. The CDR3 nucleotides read TGCAGCGCAATTAGCGGAGGCTACGAGCAGTACTTC. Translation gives CSAISGGYEQYF.

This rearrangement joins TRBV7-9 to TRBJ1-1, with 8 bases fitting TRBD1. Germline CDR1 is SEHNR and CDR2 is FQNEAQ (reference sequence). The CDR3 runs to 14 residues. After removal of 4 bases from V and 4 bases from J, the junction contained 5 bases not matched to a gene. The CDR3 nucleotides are TGTGCCAGCAGCTCCGGACAGGGATCCACTGAAGCTTTCTTT. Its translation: CASSSGQGSTEAFF.

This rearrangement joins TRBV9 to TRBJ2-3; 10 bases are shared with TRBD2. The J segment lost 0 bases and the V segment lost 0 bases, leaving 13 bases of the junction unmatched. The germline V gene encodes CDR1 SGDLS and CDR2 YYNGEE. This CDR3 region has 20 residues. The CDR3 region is CASSVGSGAGGSLSTDTQYF. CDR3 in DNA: TGTGCCAGCAGCGTAGGCTCGGGAGCGGGAGGGTCTCTGAGCACAGATACGCAGTATTTT.

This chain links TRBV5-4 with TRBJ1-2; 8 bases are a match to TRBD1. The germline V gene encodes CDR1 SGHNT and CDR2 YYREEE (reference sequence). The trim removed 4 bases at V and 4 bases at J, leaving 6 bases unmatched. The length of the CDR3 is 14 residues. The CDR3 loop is CASSHPTGVYGYTF. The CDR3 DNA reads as TGTGCCAGCAGCCATCCGACAGGGGTCTATGGCTACACCTTC.

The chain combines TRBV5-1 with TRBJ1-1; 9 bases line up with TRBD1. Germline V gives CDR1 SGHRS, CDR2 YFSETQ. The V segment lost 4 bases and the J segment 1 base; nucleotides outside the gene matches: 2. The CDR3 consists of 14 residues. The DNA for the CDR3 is TGCGCCAGCAGCCGGGACAGGGCGAACACTGAAGCTTTCTTT. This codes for CASSRDRANTEAFF.

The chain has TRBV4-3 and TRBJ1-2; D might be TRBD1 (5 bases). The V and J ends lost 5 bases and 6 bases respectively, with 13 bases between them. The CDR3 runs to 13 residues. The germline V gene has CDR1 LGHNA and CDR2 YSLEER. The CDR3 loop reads CASSYSGAHGYTF. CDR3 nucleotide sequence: TGCGCCAGCAGCTACAGTGGGGCCCATGGCTACACCTTC.

The CDR3 spells CASSVEGSGGTDTQYF. The CDR3 bases are TGTGCCAGCAGCGTAGAGGGTAGCGGGGGCACAGATACGCAGTATTTT. V is TRBV9 and J is TRBJ2-3; 8 nucleotides match TRBD2. With 0 bases clipped from V and 1 base from J, the junction kept 4 bases outside the gene matches. CDR1 and CDR2 from the germline V gene are SGDLS and YYNGEE. The CDR3 spans 16 residues.

The DNA of the CDR3 is TGTGCCAGCAGCGTAGCCTCAGCTAACTATGGCTACACCTTC. It yields the protein CASSVASANYGYTF. The V and J genes are TRBV9 and TRBJ1-2; D is unresolved. V lost 0 bases and J 0 bases, leaving 6 bases between the germline ends. The CDR3 is made up of 14 amino acids. Germline assignment: CDR1 SGDLS and CDR2 YYNGEE.

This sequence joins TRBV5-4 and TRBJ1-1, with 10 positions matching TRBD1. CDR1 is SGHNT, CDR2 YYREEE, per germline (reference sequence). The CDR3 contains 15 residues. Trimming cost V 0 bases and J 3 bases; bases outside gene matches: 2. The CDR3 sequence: CASSLDGTGDTEAFF. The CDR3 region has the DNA TGTGCCAGCAGCTTGGATGGGACAGGGGACACTGAAGCTTTCTTT.

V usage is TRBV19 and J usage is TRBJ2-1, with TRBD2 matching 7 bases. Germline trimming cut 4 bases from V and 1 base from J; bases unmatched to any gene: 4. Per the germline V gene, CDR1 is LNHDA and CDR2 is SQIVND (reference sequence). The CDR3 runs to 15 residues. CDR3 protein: CASSRGGISYNEQFF. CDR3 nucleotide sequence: TGTGCCAGTAGTAGGGGGGGGATTTCCTACAATGAGCAGTTCTTC.

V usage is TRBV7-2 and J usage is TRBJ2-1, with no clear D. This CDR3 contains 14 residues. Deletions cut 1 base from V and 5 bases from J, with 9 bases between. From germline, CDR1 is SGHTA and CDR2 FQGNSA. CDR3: CASSLVRRDNEQFF. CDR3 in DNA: TGTGCCAGCAGCTTAGTGAGGCGAGACAATGAGCAGTTCTTC. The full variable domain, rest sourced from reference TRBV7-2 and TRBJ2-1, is GAGVSQSPSNKVTEKGKDVELRCDPISGHTALYWYRQSLGQGLEFLIYFQGNSAPDKSGLPSDRFSAERTGGSVSTLTIQRTQQEDSAVYLCASSLVRRDNEQFFGPGTRLTVL.